This T cell receptor (beta chain) appears in the sequencing data of a study of blood T cell repertoires in COVID-19. The overall study: Researchers got acute and convalescent COVID-19 samples from the United States, Italy and Spain. Sample material is recorded as cDNA or gDNA derived from T cells, B-cell-depleted T cells, or PBMCs.

In the source study's methods: Amplification from reference gene primers served as the basis for estimated nucleated cell counts. Using immunoSEQ multiplex PCR, the repertoire was profiled, and TCRdb retains in-frame clones only, with some absent. V and J calls and clone size are copied from that table; D and trimming were computed from the DNA. This table has approximately 230,000 clones, 86% appearing once. Losses at the gene ends were 4 bases for V and 6 bases for J; bases not matched to a gene: 12. CDR1 is SGDLS, CDR2 YYNGEE, per germline. This CDR3 region has 16 residues. This TCR was recovered from a man aged 25 to 40 who had recovered from COVID-19. This rearrangement joins TRBV9 to TRBJ2-2, with TRBD1 matching over 7 bases. The specimen sequenced was peripheral blood. DNA of the CDR3: TGTGCCAGCAGCCCCCAAATTGGACAGGTCGCCGGGGAGCTGTTTTTT. Translation: CASSPQIGQVAGELFF. Full variable domain (missing parts from reference TRBV9 and TRBJ2-2): DSGVTQTPKHLITATGQRVTLRCSPRSGDLSVYWYQQSLDQGLQFLIQYYNGEERAKGNILERFSAQQFPDLHSELNLSSLELGDSALYFCASSPQIGQVAGELFFGEGSRLTVL.